The 20 T cell receptor beta chains given below trace back to one sample, sequenced in a study of T-cell reconstitution after alpha-beta-depleted transplantation in children (dated by TCRdb to the mid-2010s). Preparation of the library involved PCR. Sequencing used an Illumina HiSeq 2500. Molecular barcoding was employed in the preparation of TCR libraries, with unique molecular identifiers being used to normalize TCRbeta repertoire quantification. TCRdb reanalyzed the raw reads on its own, using fastp at Q25 for trimming and MiXCR for clone calling, and kept in-frame beta chains. Each CDR3 protein appears once, grouped with its most common genes and DNA. For this sample there are roughly 350,000 distinct CDR3 sequences; approximately 10% appear just once. The ten largest clonotypes hold 2% to 2.5% of the sample. Specimen: PBMCs from the stem cell graft donor, collected from the stem cell graft. The receptors were sampled from a human donor who donated a stem cell graft to a child with acute lymphoblastic leukemia.

This clonotype was detected ten times or more. V gene TRBV5-1 combines with J gene TRBJ2-7; TRBD1 or TRBD2 may be the D gene (5 bases each). Trimming left V 1 base short and J 4 bases short, with 18 bases between. Germline-derived CDR1 and CDR2 are SGHRS and YFSETQ. The CDR3 is 16 residues long. The CDR3 nucleotides read TGCGCCAGCAGCTTGCAACCGGGACGGGAAACGTACGAGCAGTACTTC. Protein: CASSLQPGRETYEQYF.

Only a few counts were recorded for this clonotype. The chain carries TRBV12-3 or TRBV12-4 and TRBJ1-1, with D possibly matching TRBD1 (6 bases). The CDR3 has 16 amino acids. Trimming took 7 bases from V and 3 from J, leaving 21 bases between them. DNA of the CDR3: TGTGCCAGCAACCGAAGGGGGAGCAGTATTGACACTGAAGCTTTCTTT. Protein sequence: CASNRRGSSIDTEAFF.

There are a few counts of this clonotype. The chain carries TRBV7-9 and TRBJ1-1; maybe TRBD1 (6 bases). Trimming pared 0 bases from V and 6 bases from J, leaving 20 bases between. Germline CDR1 SEHNR, CDR2 FQNEAQ (reference sequence). The length of the CDR3 is 17 residues. DNA for the CDR3: TGTGCCAGCAGCTTAGCGCTGCAGGGGTCACTTTGGGCTGAAGCTTTCTTT. Protein sequence: CASSLALQGSLWAEAFF. Full variable domain (remainder filled in from reference TRBV7-9 and TRBJ1-1): DTGVSQNPRHKITKRGQNVTFRCDPISEHNRLYWYRQTLGQGPEFLTYFQNEAQLEKSRLLSDRFSAERPKGSFSTLEIQRTEQGDSAMYLCASSLALQGSLWAEAFFGQGTRLTVV.

This chain joins TRBV7-2 and TRBJ2-5; 8 nucleotides agree with TRBD2. The CDR3 extends over 15 amino acids. J gave up 5 bases and V 0 bases, and 5 bases lay outside the gene matches. In germline, CDR1 is SGHTA, CDR2 FQGNSA. The CDR3 coding sequence is TGTGCCAGCAGCTTAGCGCAAGCGGGAGTGGAGACCCAGTACTTC. It yields the protein CASSLAQAGVETQYF.

The V gene is TRBV7-9, the J gene TRBJ1-1; tentative D call: TRBD1 (6 bases). Germline-derived CDR1 and CDR2 are SEHNR and FQNEAQ (reference sequence). This CDR3 comprises 15 residues. The V gene lost 1 base and the J gene lost 5 bases, with 14 bases spanning the gap. CDR3 nucleotide sequence: TGTGCCAGCAGCTTAGGGGGGGGCGAGAAGACTGAAGCTTTCTTT. This encodes CASSLGGGEKTEAFF.

This clonotype was counted ten times or more. The V and J genes are TRBV6-5 and TRBJ1-6; TRBD1 might be the D (5 bases). The CDR3 spans 14 residues. Trimming cost V 2 bases and J 6 bases, with 8 bases left between them. Germline CDR1 MNHEY, CDR2 SVGAGI. In DNA, the CDR3 is TGTGCCAGCAGTTACACGACAGTTAATTCACCCCTCCACTTT. Translation gives CASSYTTVNSPLHF.

V usage is TRBV19 and J usage is TRBJ2-1; TRBD2 matches 11 bases. Looked up from germline, CDR1 is LNHDA and CDR2 is SQIVND (reference sequence). V lost 1 base and J lost 3; bases outside the gene matches: 5. This CDR3 region has 17 residues. CDR3 loop: CASSIGMGLADYNEQFF. CDR3 in DNA: TGTGCCAGTAGTATAGGAATGGGACTAGCGGACTACAATGAGCAGTTCTTC.

In its sample, this clonotype was seen a few times. The chain has TRBV4-1 and TRBJ2-7, with TRBD2 matching over 12 bases. This CDR3 is built from 15 residues. Trimming removed 0 bases from V and 5 bases from J; junction bases left unmatched: 2. Germline V gene sequence: CDR1 MGHRA, CDR2 YSYEKL. The DNA of the CDR3 is TGCGCCAGCAGCCAAGAGGGGACTAGCGGGCACGAGCAGTACTTC. Its protein is CASSQEGTSGHEQYF.

V and J are TRBV12-3 or TRBV12-4 and TRBJ2-5; TRBD2 agrees at 8 bases. V shed 7 bases and J 8 bases; nucleotides not matched to a gene: 15. This CDR3 is built from 15 residues. For the CDR3, the DNA is TGTGCCAGCAATGCGGGAGGTTCGGGGCGGGGAACCCAGTACTTC. It codes for CASNAGGSGRGTQYF.

This clonotype was detected a few times. The V and J genes are TRBV6-5 and TRBJ2-1; D is perhaps TRBD2 (6 bases). V was shortened by 4 bases and J by 9 bases, with 19 bases between the two germline ends. There are 15 residues in the CDR3. In germline, CDR1 is MNHEY, CDR2 SVGAGI. CDR3 nucleotides: TGTGCCAGCAGTTCGCCTAGCGCCTCCAAGGGTGAGCAGTTCTTC. Residues: CASSSPSASKGEQFF.

This clonotype was counted between two and nine times. The chain joins TRBV12-3 or TRBV12-4 to TRBJ2-4; 10 bases map to TRBD1. The CDR3 runs 15 residues. Trimming at V came to 5 bases and at J to 0 bases, leaving 1 base not matched to a gene. The CDR3 loop reads CASSRTGGAKNIQYF. The CDR3 DNA sequence: TGTGCCAGCAGTAGGACAGGGGGAGCCAAAAACATTCAGTACTTC.

This clonotype came up a few times. CDR3 in DNA: TGTGCCAGCAGCTTGGGTTTAGGGCGGGAGGTCAATGAGCAGTTCTTC. As protein: CASSLGLGREVNEQFF. This chain uses TRBV7-9 with TRBJ2-1; 8 bases are a match to TRBD2. V shed 3 bases and J 6 bases; nucleotides not matched to a gene: 10. This CDR3 has 16 residues. CDR1 SEHNR and CDR2 FQNEAQ come from the germline V gene (reference sequence).

This clonotype was counted ten times or more. This chain joins TRBV5-6 and TRBJ2-4, with TRBD1 matching 8 bases. This CDR3 is 14 amino acids long. Germline-derived CDR1 and CDR2 are SGHDT and YYEEEE. The junction had 6 bases not matched to a gene; V was cut back by 4 bases and J by 6 bases. The CDR3 reads CASSVPGGGNIQYF. CDR3 bases: TGTGCCAGCAGCGTACCAGGGGGCGGAAACATTCAGTACTTC.

The chain is built from TRBV7-9 and TRBJ2-3; D gene unclear. The CDR3 spans 12 residues. The V gene lost 6 bases and the J gene lost 0 bases, with 4 bases spanning the gap. Germline V gene lookup returns CDR1 SEHNR and CDR2 FQNEAQ (reference sequence). CDR3: CASRYSTDTQYF. In nucleotides, the CDR3 is TGTGCCAGCAGGTACAGCACAGATACGCAGTATTTT.

This chain joins TRBV10-3 and TRBJ2-7, with TRBD1 matching 8 bases. Looked up from germline, CDR1 is ENHRY and CDR2 is SYGVKD. This CDR3 region has 15 residues. After removal of 0 bases from V and 1 base from J, the junction contained 2 bases not matched to a gene. Here the CDR3 reads CAISESDRASYEQYF. The CDR3 nucleotides are TGTGCCATCAGTGAGTCGGACAGGGCGTCCTACGAGCAGTACTTC.

This clonotype was picked up a small number of times. The V call is TRBV6-5, the J call TRBJ1-1, with D perhaps matching TRBD1 (6 bases). The length of the CDR3 is 15 residues. Trimming pared 2 bases from V and 5 bases from J, leaving 15 bases between. Germline lookup yields CDR1 MNHEY and CDR2 SVGAGI. CDR3 loop: CASSYAQGGRTEAFF. In DNA form, the CDR3 reads TGTGCCAGCAGTTACGCACAGGGAGGGAGGACTGAAGCTTTCTTT.

DNA for the CDR3: TGTGCCAGCAGCTCTAACACAGGGGGCCTCTACGAGCAGTACTTC. Translated, it gives CASSSNTGGLYEQYF. V usage is TRBV7-2 and J usage is TRBJ2-7; the match to TRBD1 covers 9 bases. Germline V gene lookup returns CDR1 SGHTA and CDR2 FQGNSA. The CDR3 sequence is 15 residues long. J gave up 3 bases and V 4 bases, and 7 bases lay outside the gene matches.

This clonotype has a handful of counts. J is TRBJ1-6 and V is TRBV6-2 or TRBV6-3; 9 bases agree with TRBD1. Germline-derived CDR1 and CDR2 are MNHEY and SVGEGT. J was trimmed by 9 bases and V by 5 bases; bases with no gene match: 5. The CDR3 is 14 amino acids. DNA of the CDR3: TGTGCCAGCAGTCATGACAGGGGGGCTTCACCCCTCCACTTT. Translated, it gives CASSHDRGASPLHF.

This clonotype was counted ten times or more. CDR3 nucleotides: TGCAGCGTCGACAGCCATAGTACCGGGGAGCTGTTTTTT. Translated, it gives CSVDSHSTGELFF. This chain connects TRBV29-1 to TRBJ2-2; possibly TRBD1 for D (5 bases). This CDR3 has 13 amino acids. Trimming stripped 6 bases from V and 5 bases from J, with 13 bases between. CDR1 is SQVTM, CDR2 ANQGSEA, per germline.

V usage is TRBV10-3 and J usage is TRBJ2-5; the D gene is possibly TRBD2 (6 bases). This CDR3 contains 13 residues. Trimming took off 5 bases at V and 5 bases at J, with 12 bases between the two ends. Germline CDR1 is ENHRY and CDR2 is SYGVKD. Here the CDR3 DNA reads TGTGCCATCAGTAGTGCGGGGAGGGAGACCCAGTACTTC. Translated: CAISSAGRETQYF.